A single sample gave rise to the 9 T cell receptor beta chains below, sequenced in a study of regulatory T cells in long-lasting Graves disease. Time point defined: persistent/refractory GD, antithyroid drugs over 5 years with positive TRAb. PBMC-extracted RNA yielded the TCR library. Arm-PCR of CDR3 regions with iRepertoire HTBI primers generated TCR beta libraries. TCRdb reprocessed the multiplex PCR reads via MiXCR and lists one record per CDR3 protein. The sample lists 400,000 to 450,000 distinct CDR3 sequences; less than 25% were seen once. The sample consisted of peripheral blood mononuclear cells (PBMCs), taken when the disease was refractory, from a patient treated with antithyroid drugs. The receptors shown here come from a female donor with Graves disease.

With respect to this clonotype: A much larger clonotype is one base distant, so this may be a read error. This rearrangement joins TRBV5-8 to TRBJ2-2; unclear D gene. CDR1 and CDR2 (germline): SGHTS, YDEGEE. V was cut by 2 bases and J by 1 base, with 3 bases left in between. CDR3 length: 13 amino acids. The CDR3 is CASSFQNTGELFF. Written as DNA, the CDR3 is TGTGCCAGCAGCTTCCAGAACACCGGGGAGCTGTTTTTT.

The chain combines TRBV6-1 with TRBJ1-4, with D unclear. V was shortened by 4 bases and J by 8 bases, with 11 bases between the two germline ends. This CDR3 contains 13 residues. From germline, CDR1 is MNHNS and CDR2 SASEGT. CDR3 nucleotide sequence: TGTGCCAGCAGTGGAGTCCTGGTAGAAAAACTGTTTTTT. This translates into CASSGVLVEKLFF.

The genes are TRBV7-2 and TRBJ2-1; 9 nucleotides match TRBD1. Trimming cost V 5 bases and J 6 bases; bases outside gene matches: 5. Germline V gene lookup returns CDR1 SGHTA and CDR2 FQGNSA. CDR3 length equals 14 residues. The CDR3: CASSDTGGGNEQFF. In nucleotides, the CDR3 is TGTGCCAGCAGCGATACAGGGGGCGGCAATGAGCAGTTCTTC.

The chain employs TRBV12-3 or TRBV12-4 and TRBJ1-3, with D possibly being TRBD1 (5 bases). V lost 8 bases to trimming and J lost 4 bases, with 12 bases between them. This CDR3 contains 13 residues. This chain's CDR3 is CASRPGPGNTIYF. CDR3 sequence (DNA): TGTGCCAGCCGGCCGGGGCCCGGAAACACCATATATTTT.

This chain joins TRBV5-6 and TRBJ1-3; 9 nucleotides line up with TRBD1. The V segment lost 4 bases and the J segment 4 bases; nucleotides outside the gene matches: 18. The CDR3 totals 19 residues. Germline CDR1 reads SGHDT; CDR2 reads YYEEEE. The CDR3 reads CASSPIRTGDPPLGNTIYF. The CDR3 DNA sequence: TGTGCCAGCAGCCCGATCAGGACAGGGGACCCACCATTGGGAAACACCATATATTTT.

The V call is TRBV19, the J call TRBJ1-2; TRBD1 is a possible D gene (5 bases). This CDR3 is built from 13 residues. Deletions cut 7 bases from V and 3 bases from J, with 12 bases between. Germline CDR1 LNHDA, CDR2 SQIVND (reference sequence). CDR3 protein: CASKQGLDYGYTF. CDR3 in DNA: TGTGCCAGTAAGCAGGGTTTGGACTATGGCTACACCTTC. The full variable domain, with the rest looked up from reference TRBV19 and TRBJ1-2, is DGGITQSPKYLFRKEGQNVTLSCEQNLNHDAMYWYRQDPGQGLRLIYYSQIVNDFQKGDIAEGYSVSREKKESFPLTVTSAQKNPTAFYLCASKQGLDYGYTFGSGTRLTVV.

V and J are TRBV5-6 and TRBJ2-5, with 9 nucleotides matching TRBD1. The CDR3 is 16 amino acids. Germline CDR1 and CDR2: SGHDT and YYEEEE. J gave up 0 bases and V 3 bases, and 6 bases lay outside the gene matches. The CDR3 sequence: CASSSWDRDHQETQYF. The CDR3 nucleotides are TGTGCCAGCAGCTCCTGGGACAGGGATCACCAAGAGACCCAGTACTTC.

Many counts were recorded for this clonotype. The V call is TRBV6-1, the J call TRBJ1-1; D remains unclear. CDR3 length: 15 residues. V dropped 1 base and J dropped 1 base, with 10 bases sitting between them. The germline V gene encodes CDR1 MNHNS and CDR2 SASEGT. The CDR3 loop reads CASSEEGRSNTEAFF. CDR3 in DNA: TGTGCCAGCAGTGAAGAAGGCCGATCGAACACTGAAGCTTTCTTT.

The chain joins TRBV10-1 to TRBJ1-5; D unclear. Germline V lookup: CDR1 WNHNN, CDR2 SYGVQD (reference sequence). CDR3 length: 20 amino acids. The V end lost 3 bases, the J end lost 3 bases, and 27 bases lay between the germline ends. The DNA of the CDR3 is TGCGCCAGCAGTGATCTACTCAGGAGGCTGCGCGGGAAAAACAATCAGCCCCAGCATTTT. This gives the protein CASSDLLRRLRGKNNQPQHF.